These 6 T cell receptor beta chains came from one sample sequenced in a study of cytomegalovirus exposure and HLA in healthy donors. Amplification used 60 Vbeta primers and 13 Jbeta primers. The assay was immunoSEQ multiplex PCR, and TCRdb's table has in-frame clones only and misses some. The sample records 140,000 to 150,000 clones, roughly 82% being singletons. Sequenced sample: PBMCs. These receptors were collected from a young man in good health and CMV-seronegative.

The chain combines TRBV11-2 with TRBJ2-7, with TRBD1 as a possible D gene (6 bases). The CDR3 length is 14 residues. The V end was cut by 3 bases, the J end by 3 bases, with 12 bases between. Germline CDR1 reads SGHAT; CDR2 reads FQNNGV. Here the CDR3 DNA reads TGTGCCAGCAGCTTCCCTCGGACAGACTACGAGCAGTACTTC. Translating gives CASSFPRTDYEQYF.

This clone was recorded only once. The chain joins TRBV27 to TRBJ2-7; D not certain. The CDR3 sequence is 14 residues long. The germline V and J ends were trimmed by 4 bases and 0 bases, with 10 bases remaining between them. Germline V gene sequence: CDR1 MNHEY, CDR2 SMNVEV (reference sequence). The CDR3 sequence is CASSSRGSSYEQYF. DNA for the CDR3: TGTGCCAGCAGTTCCCGCGGTAGCTCCTACGAGCAGTACTTC.

The genes are TRBV5-1 and TRBJ2-5; 9 bases agree with TRBD2. J lost 5 bases, V lost 0 bases, and 11 bases had no gene match. This CDR3 region has 17 residues. Germline V gene lookup returns CDR1 SGHRS and CDR2 YFSETQ. This CDR3 is CASSLGNSGSLIETQYF. CDR3 DNA: TGCGCCAGCAGCTTGGGTAATAGCGGGAGTCTGATTGAGACCCAGTACTTC.

In its sample, this clone was seen a few times. The gene calls are TRBV19 and TRBJ2-7; 8 nucleotides line up with TRBD1. Germline-derived CDR1 and CDR2 are LNHDA and SQIVND (reference sequence). This CDR3 has 14 residues. V shed 3 bases and J 5 bases; nucleotides not matched to a gene: 6. This CDR3 is CASSIGTGFHEQYF. Written as DNA, the CDR3 is TGTGCCAGTAGTATCGGGACAGGCTTCCACGAGCAGTACTTC.

This clone was seen a handful of times. V gene TRBV5-4 combines with J gene TRBJ1-2; the D gene is possibly TRBD1 (6 bases). The germline gives CDR1 SGHNT, CDR2 YYREEE (reference sequence). The CDR3 is made up of 14 amino acids. V shed 1 base and J shed 6 bases, with 13 bases lying between them. CDR3 nucleotide sequence: TGTGCCAGCAGCTTGCCGGCAGGGGCGGATGGCTACACCTTC. Amino acid sequence: CASSLPAGADGYTF. Full variable domain (outside the CDR3, taken from reference TRBV5-4 and TRBJ1-2): ETGVTQSPTHLIKTRGQQVTLRCSSQSGHNTVSWYQQALGQGPQFIFQYYREEENGRGNFPPRFSGLQFPNYSSELNVNALELDDSALYLCASSLPAGADGYTFGSGTRLTVV.

V gene TRBV11-2 combines with J gene TRBJ1-2, with a tentative D call TRBD1 (5 bases). Trimming removed 5 bases at V and 4 bases at J, with 11 bases between. Germline-derived CDR1 and CDR2 are SGHAT and FQNNGV. The length of the CDR3 is 13 residues. The CDR3 spells CASSQGRGYGYTF. The CDR3 DNA follows: TGTGCCAGCAGCCAAGGGAGGGGCTATGGCTACACCTTC.